The 32 T cell receptor beta chains in this list originate from one sample, sequenced in a study of blood T cell repertoires in COVID-19 (dated by TCRdb to 2020 to 2021). Libraries came from the immunoSEQ multiplex PCR assay. The clones in this table, taken by TCRdb from immuneACCESS, are in-frame only. Not every clone is retained; where verified, under half of the shortfall comes from an unresolved V gene, and the cause of the rest is unknown. The sample table shows 310,000 or so clones, and 90% are seen once. The ten largest clones capture 1.7% of the sample. Sequenced sample: PBMCs or T cells enriched from blood (not recorded which). These receptors all stem from a woman younger than 35 with acute COVID-19.

This clone was observed a single time. V and J are TRBV27 and TRBJ2-7; a weak D match, TRBD1 (6 bases). The CDR3 spans 13 residues. Germline loops: CDR1 MNHEY, CDR2 SMNVEV (reference sequence). Trimming stripped 2 bases from V and 5 bases from J, with 10 bases between. The CDR3 region is CASSLRGTNEQYF. DNA of the CDR3: TGTGCCAGCAGTTTAAGGGGGACCAACGAGCAGTACTTC.

The chain joins TRBV3-1 (or the pseudogene TRBV3-2) to TRBJ1-6; a possible D gene is TRBD1 (5 bases). The CDR3 is 15 amino acids. The V and J ends lost 0 bases and 6 bases respectively, with 9 bases between them. Germline CDR1 is LGHDT and CDR2 is YNNKEL (reference sequence). The DNA for the CDR3 is TGTGCCAGCAGCCAAGATCACAGGACTAATTCACCCCTCCACTTT. It is translated as CASSQDHRTNSPLHF.

The chain employs TRBV3-1 (or the pseudogene TRBV3-2) and TRBJ2-1; 11 bases are a match to TRBD2. Germline trimming cut 3 bases from V and 4 bases from J; bases unmatched to any gene: 2. The CDR3 is 15 amino acids. The V gene's germline CDR1 is LGHDT and CDR2 YNNKEL (reference sequence). The CDR3 sequence: CASSHLAGGYNEQFF. The CDR3 nucleotides are TGTGCCAGCAGCCATCTAGCGGGGGGATACAATGAGCAGTTCTTC.

The J gene is TRBJ2-7, the V gene TRBV20-1, with a weak D call TRBD2 (5 bases). The CDR3 extends over 11 amino acids. Trimming took 4 bases from V and 12 from J, leaving 16 bases between them. Per germline, CDR1 DFQATT and CDR2 SNEGSKA (reference sequence). CDR3 loop: CSATTIFGVYF. The CDR3 DNA follows: TGCAGTGCTACGACCATCTTCGGGGTGTACTTC.

Turning to this clone: At one boundary the junction diverges from the germline segment, which might be a read error. The rearrangement links TRBV2 to TRBJ2-7; 11 positions agree with TRBD2. Germline values: CDR1 SNHLY, CDR2 FYNNEI. This CDR3 is built from 15 residues. The CDR3 nucleotides read TGTGCCAGCAGTCGGAGGACTAGCGGGTCCTTCGAGCAGTACTTC. Its protein product is CASSRRTSGSFEQYF.

This clone was observed once. This rearrangement joins TRBV5-4 to TRBJ2-1, with 15 bases matching TRBD2. CDR1 and CDR2 from the germline V gene are SGHNT and YYREEE (reference sequence). The CDR3 extends over 15 amino acids. The V gene end was trimmed by 4 bases and the J gene end by 8 bases; junction bases not matched to a gene: 4. The CDR3 sequence: CASSEGLAGGYEQFF. CDR3 coding DNA: TGTGCCAGCAGCGAGGGACTAGCGGGAGGCTATGAGCAGTTCTTC.

This clone was recorded a few times. This chain connects TRBV7-3 to TRBJ2-1; 10 bases align to TRBD1. The CDR3 is 17 residues long. Unmatched junction bases numbered 8, after V lost 4 bases and J lost 2 bases. CDR1 is SGHTA, CDR2 FQGTGA, per germline. CDR3 amino acids: CASSSSRGQGTYNEQFF. The DNA for the CDR3 is TGTGCCAGCAGCTCTAGTCGGGGACAGGGGACCTACAATGAGCAGTTCTTC.

V is TRBV4-1 and J is TRBJ2-6; no definite D call. The CDR3 is 17 amino acids. From germline, CDR1 is MGHRA and CDR2 YSYEKL. Trimming stripped 1 base from V and 1 base from J, with 11 bases between. CDR3 in DNA: TGCGCCAGCAGCCAAGGATTCGGCGGTTCTGGGGCCAACGTCCTGACTTTC. It is translated as CASSQGFGGSGANVLTF.

This clone showed up many times. The chain recombines TRBV7-9 with TRBJ1-1; maybe TRBD1 (6 bases). V was trimmed by 0 bases and J by 2 bases, leaving 7 bases between them. CDR1 is SEHNR, CDR2 FQNEAQ, per germline (reference sequence). This CDR3 region has 14 residues. Here the CDR3 reads CASSLAGGNTEAFF. CDR3 nucleotide sequence: TGTGCCAGCAGCTTAGCAGGGGGAAACACTGAAGCTTTCTTT. Complete variable domain (other parts from reference TRBV7-9 and TRBJ1-1): DTGVSQNPRHKITKRGQNVTFRCDPISEHNRLYWYRQTLGQGPEFLTYFQNEAQLEKSRLLSDRFSAERPKGSFSTLEIQRTEQGDSAMYLCASSLAGGNTEAFFGQGTRLTVV.

This clone was found a few times. The V and J genes are TRBV5-6 and TRBJ1-2; perhaps TRBD1 as D (5 bases). This CDR3 contains 14 residues. Trimming shortened V by 1 base and J by 6 bases, and 13 bases separated the two germline ends. Looked up from germline, CDR1 is SGHDT and CDR2 is YYEEEE. Here the CDR3 reads CASSLWEGTNGYTF. The CDR3 DNA is TGTGCCAGCAGCTTGTGGGAGGGGACTAATGGCTACACCTTC.

Only one count was recorded for this clone. The chain links TRBV18 to TRBJ1-4, with 10 positions matching TRBD1. CDR3 length: 14 amino acids. V trimming: 3 bases; J trimming: 9 bases; junction bases outside the gene matches: 4. Germline loops: CDR1 KGHSH, CDR2 LQKENI. The CDR3 here is CASSPATGGKKLFF. The CDR3 nucleotides are TGTGCCAGCTCACCGGCGACAGGGGGCAAAAAACTGTTTTTT.

The chain combines TRBV29-1 with TRBJ1-1; no clear D. CDR1 and CDR2 (germline): SQVTM, ANQGSEA. The CDR3 has 12 residues. V dropped 7 bases and J dropped 4 bases, with 13 bases sitting between them. The CDR3 DNA sequence: TGCAGCGGCCGCACAGCCCTCACTGAAGCTTTCTTT. It encodes CSGRTALTEAFF.

The V gene is TRBV4-3, the J gene TRBJ2-7, with 9 bases that match TRBD1. With 1 base clipped from V and 2 bases from J, the junction kept 3 bases outside the gene matches. From germline, CDR1 is LGHNA and CDR2 YSLEER. This CDR3 contains 15 residues. The CDR3 DNA follows: TGCGCCAGCAGCCAAGGGGACAGGGAGACCTACGAGCAGTACTTC. It specifies CASSQGDRETYEQYF.

This sequence joins TRBV19 and TRBJ2-6; the match to TRBD1 covers 7 bases. Trimming at V came to 5 bases and at J to 3 bases, leaving 10 bases not matched to a gene. The V gene's germline CDR1 is LNHDA and CDR2 SQIVND (reference sequence). CDR3 length: 17 residues. CDR3 sequence (DNA): TGTGCCAGTAGTGACAGGGAACGGGTGGTTGGGGCCAACGTCCTGACTTTC. Amino acid sequence: CASSDRERVVGANVLTF.

The chain employs TRBV24-1 and TRBJ2-3; D is unclear. V was pared by 3 bases and J by 2 bases, with 5 bases between. The germline CDR1 and CDR2 sequences are KGHDR and SFDVKD. The CDR3 is 13 residues long. The CDR3 DNA reads as TGTGCCACCAGTGATACAGCCACAGATACGCAGTATTTT. Translation: CATSDTATDTQYF.

The gene calls are TRBV11-2 and TRBJ1-6, with TRBD1 as a possible D gene (6 bases). From germline, CDR1 is SGHAT and CDR2 FQNNGV. The CDR3 extends over 17 amino acids. V dropped 1 base and J dropped 7 bases, with 17 bases sitting between them. This CDR3 is CASSLARGPSGNSPLHF. CDR3 in DNA: TGTGCCAGCAGCTTAGCGCGGGGGCCGAGCGGGAATTCACCCCTCCACTTT.

The rearrangement uses TRBV2 and TRBJ2-1; 12 bases map to TRBD2. Germline CDR1 is SNHLY and CDR2 is FYNNEI. The CDR3 extends over 15 amino acids. After removal of 6 bases from V and 7 bases from J, the junction contained 7 bases not matched to a gene. As DNA, the CDR3 is TGTGCCAGCAGCCTTGCTAGCGGGAGGGTAAATGAGCAGTTCTTC. Protein product: CASSLASGRVNEQFF.

The chain couples TRBV19 to TRBJ2-7; D is ambiguous. The CDR3 contains 14 residues. V dropped 4 bases and J dropped 7 bases, with 17 bases sitting between them. The germline gives CDR1 LNHDA, CDR2 SQIVND (reference sequence). This CDR3 reads CASSTRDWSVEQYF. The CDR3 nucleotides read TGTGCCAGTAGTACTAGAGATTGGAGCGTAGAGCAGTACTTC.

The rearrangement uses TRBV7-3 and TRBJ2-3; 11 bases map to TRBD2. This CDR3 spans 16 amino acids. The junction had 5 bases not matched to a gene; V was cut back by 5 bases and J by 1 base. Germline V lookup: CDR1 SGHTA, CDR2 FQGTGA. The CDR3 region has the DNA TGTGCCAGCAGCCTACTAGCGGGAGCCGGCACAGATACGCAGTATTTT. This encodes CASSLLAGAGTDTQYF.

The chain has TRBV9 and TRBJ2-2; 7 positions agree with TRBD2. The junction had 9 bases not matched to a gene; V was cut back by 0 bases and J by 4 bases. In germline, CDR1 is SGDLS, CDR2 YYNGEE. The length of the CDR3 is 17 residues. The CDR3 DNA reads as TGTGCCAGCAGCGTAGGAGGTTTTGGGAGGGGCACCGGGGAGCTGTTTTTT. Its protein is CASSVGGFGRGTGELFF.

V gene TRBV4-2 combines with J gene TRBJ2-7; no reliable D call. V lost 4 bases and J 6 bases, leaving 10 bases between the germline ends. Germline CDR1 and CDR2: LGHNA and YNFKEQ. The CDR3 spans 12 residues. The CDR3 DNA sequence: TGTGCCAGCAGCCCGCCTAGTTTCGAGCAGTACTTC. Protein sequence: CASSPPSFEQYF.

This clone was counted ten times or more. The chain uses TRBV5-1 and TRBJ1-5; the match to TRBD1 covers 8 bases. The germline V gene has CDR1 SGHRS and CDR2 YFSETQ. J gave up 3 bases and V 6 bases, and 17 bases lay outside the gene matches. This CDR3 spans 18 amino acids. The CDR3 loop reads CASNIGPEQGVSNQPQHF. CDR3 bases: TGCGCCAGCAACATCGGGCCGGAACAGGGGGTTTCCAATCAGCCCCAGCATTTT.

V gene TRBV6-1 combines with J gene TRBJ2-1; D may be TRBD1 (5 bases). The CDR3 runs 14 residues. Germline-derived CDR1 and CDR2 are MNHNS and SASEGT. The V end lost 3 bases, the J end lost 1 base, and 7 bases lay between the germline ends. For the CDR3, the DNA is TGTGCCAGCAGTGAGTCAGGGTCCTACAATGAGCAGTTCTTC. Translating it yields CASSESGSYNEQFF.

This clone showed up just once. This sample also contains other DNA sequences that code for the same CDR3. This chain links TRBV28 with TRBJ2-1; 9 positions agree with TRBD2. Germline V gene lookup returns CDR1 MDHEN and CDR2 SYDVKM. This CDR3 is built from 14 residues. With V trimmed by 5 bases and J by 5 bases, 4 bases remained unmatched. The CDR3 bases are TGTGCCAGCAGTCTAGCGGGGAGCGACAATGAGCAGTTCTTC. Translating it yields CASSLAGSDNEQFF.

The chain employs TRBV6-2 or TRBV6-3 and TRBJ2-1; D possibly corresponds to TRBD2 (6 bases). CDR1 is MNHEY and CDR2 is SVGEGT in the germline V gene. Trimming removed 0 bases at V and 2 bases at J, with 23 bases between. The CDR3 is made up of 20 amino acids. CDR3 amino acids: CASSYSIAVFVRSAYNEQFF. CDR3 in DNA: TGTGCCAGCAGTTACTCGATAGCGGTTTTTGTCCGGAGTGCCTACAATGAGCAGTTCTTC.

This chain connects TRBV5-1 to TRBJ2-5; the D gene is possibly TRBD2 (6 bases). Trimming took 1 base from V and 1 from J, leaving 11 bases between them. Germline CDR1 and CDR2: SGHRS and YFSETQ. The CDR3 has 15 amino acids. The CDR3 is CASSLSGSLQETQYF. The DNA of the CDR3 is TGCGCCAGCAGCTTGTCCGGGAGCCTCCAAGAGACCCAGTACTTC.

The chain links TRBV7-8 to TRBJ1-1; D gene unclear. CDR3 size: 12 residues. CDR1 is SGHVS and CDR2 is FQNEAQ in the germline V gene. Trimming took off 3 bases at V and 1 base at J, with 3 bases between the two ends. The CDR3 reads CASSFKNTEAFF. CDR3 coding DNA: TGTGCCAGCAGCTTCAAGAACACTGAAGCTTTCTTT.

This sequence joins TRBV28 and TRBJ1-1, with 10 bases lining up with TRBD1. Germline V gene lookup returns CDR1 MDHEN and CDR2 SYDVKM. V dropped 2 bases and J dropped 3; count of bases not matched to a gene: 3. The CDR3 spans 15 residues. The CDR3 DNA reads TGTGCCAGCAGTTTAGGGGGGACAGGGGACACTGAAGCTTTCTTT. This gives the protein CASSLGGTGDTEAFF.

This clone was seen once. This chain joins TRBV9 and TRBJ2-1, with TRBD2 identical over 13 bases. CDR1 is SGDLS, CDR2 YYNGEE, per germline. The V gene end was trimmed by 4 bases and the J gene end by 14 bases; junction bases not matched to a gene: 6. The CDR3 is 13 residues long. The CDR3 DNA follows: TGTGCCAGCAGCCCGGGACTAGCGGGAATAAAGTTCTTC. Translation gives CASSPGLAGIKFF.

The J gene is TRBJ2-1, the V gene TRBV4-1, with TRBD2 matching 13 bases. Germline trimming cut 1 base from V and 9 bases from J; bases unmatched to any gene: 6. Per the germline V gene, CDR1 is MGHRA and CDR2 is YSYEKL. The CDR3 runs 16 residues. Written as DNA, the CDR3 is TGCGCCAGCAGCCAAGTACTAGCGGGAGGGCGGCGTGAGCAGTTCTTC. This codes for CASSQVLAGGRREQFF.

The V gene is TRBV10-2, the J gene TRBJ2-7; weak D call: TRBD1 (5 bases). Germline lookup yields CDR1 WSHSY and CDR2 SAAADI. Deletions cut 11 bases from V and 3 bases from J, with 17 bases between. This CDR3 is 13 amino acids long. In DNA, the CDR3 is TGCGCCGTCGCAGGGCCGGTAAACTACGAGCAGTACTTC. Encoded protein: CAVAGPVNYEQYF.

The CDR3 DNA is TGCAGCGTCCGGGAGGACACTGAAGCTTTCTTT. Translation: CSVREDTEAFF. The chain uses TRBV29-1 and TRBJ1-1; D not certain. Germline V lookup: CDR1 SQVTM, CDR2 ANQGSEA. Deletions cut 6 bases from V and 3 bases from J, with 8 bases between. The length of the CDR3 is 11 residues.